This TCR beta chain was sequenced for a study of shared clonotypes between healthy human individuals. About the study: Researchers assigned three CD4 naive, three CD4 memory, two CD8 naive and one CD8 memory plate to each donor. The study, taken as a whole, reports: Sorted-subset sequencing was shown by rarefaction to be incomplete despite large depth.

Per germline, CDR1 MNHEY and CDR2 SVGAGI. The junction had 2 bases not matched to a gene; V was cut back by 4 bases and J by 0 bases. The CDR3 is made up of 14 amino acids. For this clone: Its antigen is currently unknown. Different DNA sequences within this sample yield the same CDR3.

The naive CD8 subset, CD45RO-negative cells positively selected for CCR7, excluded terminally differentiated effector memory CD45RA+ cells. Repertoires were generated with immunoSEQ multiplex PCR, while TCRdb's copy carries only in-frame clones and drops some. The table shows 2 million to 2.5 million clones, with about 95% occurring only once. This chain uses TRBV6-5 with TRBJ2-7; 8 bases match TRBD2. The sequenced material came from naive CD8+ T cells sorted from blood. The sequence came from a man younger than 30 in good health. The DNA for the CDR3 is TGTGCCAGCAGTTCAAGCGGGAGCTCCTACGAGCAGTACTTC. It yields the protein CASSSSGSSYEQYF.